This entry describes one TCR beta chain. No antigen is known for it. The sample originates from a study of response to subunit inactivated influenza vaccine. Study-wide results and caveats: Each seasonal influenza vaccination, the authors suggested, recruits few new T cells.

A single record per CDR3 protein comes from TCRdb applying MiXCR to the RT-PCR reads. Counted here are 650,000 to 850,000 distinct CDR3 sequences, 11% to 15% occurring once; the ten biggest clones make up less than 7%. Trimming took off 4 bases at V and 3 bases at J, with 13 bases between the two ends. CDR3 length equals 14 residues. This chain uses TRBV12-3 or TRBV12-4 with TRBJ2-7; unclear D gene. The sample consisted of PBMCs from blood, taken 14 to 15 days before vaccination. The origin of this receptor is a man over 45 who received an inactivated influenza vaccine. CDR3 coding DNA: TGTGCCAGCAGTTCCGCCATTGGAGTCTACGAGCAGTACTTC. This codes for CASSSAIGVYEQYF.